These 29 T cell receptor beta chains were all obtained from the same sample, sequenced in a study of T cells in women clearing cervical HPV infection. Generated by immunoSEQ multiplex PCR, the TCRdb table keeps only in-frame clones and is missing some. In all, the sample yields approximately 31,000 clones. The sample comprised blood buffy coat. The origin of the receptors is a woman between 18 and 69 years old with a cervical HPV16 infection that either progressed to CIN3+ or cleared (not recorded which).

CDR3 DNA, as far as it was read: TGTGCCTGGAGTGTACGACTCGAG. Its translation: CAWSVRLE. The entire CDR3 is CAWSVRLEQYF. V is TRBV30 and J is TRBJ2-7; no clear D gene. The CDR3 goes on 3 residues after the read ends, and that part is filled in from the germline J gene. This CDR3 comprises 11 residues. Trimming took off 0 bases at V and 6 bases at J, with 6 bases between the two ends. Germline V gives CDR1 GTSNPN, CDR2 SVGIG (reference sequence).

A word on this clone: The read falls 3 residues short of the CDR3 end, and the missing part is taken from the germline J gene. The genes are TRBV12-3 or TRBV12-4 and TRBJ2-6, with D possibly TRBD1 on 6 matching bases. Trimming shortened V by 2 bases and J by 1 base, and 12 bases separated the two germline ends. This CDR3 is 17 amino acids long. Incomplete CDR3 DNA: TGTGCCAGCAGTTTAAGGATGACAGGTTCTGGGGCCAACGTC. Encoded protein: CASSLRMTGSGANV. The complete CDR3 protein is CASSLRMTGSGANVLTF.

With regard to this clone: The junction departs from germline at one end; a sequencing error may be responsible. Read data end 3 residues before the CDR3 end; the end is taken from the germline J gene. At the DNA level, this CDR3 is encoded by other sequences in the same sample as well. The chain combines TRBV2 with TRBJ1-2, with D possibly matching TRBD1 (6 bases). The CDR3 spans 13 residues. Germline-derived CDR1 and CDR2 are SNHLY and FYNNEI. The DNA read from the CDR3 is TGTGCCAGCAGGGAAGGACAGAAGAGTGGC. This gives the protein CASREGQKSG. In full, the CDR3 reads CASREGQKSGYTF.

Regarding this clone: The CDR3 goes on 3 residues after the read ends, and that part is filled in from the germline J gene. The genes are TRBV7-2 and TRBJ2-5, with 8 bases matching TRBD2. Germline assignment: CDR1 SGHTA and CDR2 FQGNSA. V lost 5 bases to trimming and J lost 4 bases; unmatched junction nucleotides: 3. The CDR3 contains 13 residues. The CDR3 protein is CASSLTSVETQYF. The CDR3 DNA, read in part, is TGTGCCAGCAGCCTGACTAGCGTAGAGACC.

As concerns this clone: From the germline J gene comes the end of the CDR3, since the read stops 3 residues before it. J is TRBJ2-1 and V is TRBV20-1, with 14 bases matching TRBD2. CDR1 is DFQATT and CDR2 is SNEGSKA in the germline V gene (reference sequence). The V gene end was trimmed by 1 base and the J gene end by 8 bases; junction bases not matched to a gene: 7. The CDR3 contains 16 residues. The CDR3 loop reads CSARGGTSGSGHEQFF. CDR3 bases read: TGCAGTGCTAGAGGGGGGACTAGCGGGAGTGGCCATGAG.

Regarding this clone: The sequenced fragment ends 3 residues before the CDR3 boundary, so the rest is inferred from the germline J gene. V is TRBV7-3 and J is TRBJ1-5; the match to TRBD1 covers 9 bases. CDR3 length: 14 residues. With 6 bases clipped from V and 7 bases from J, the junction kept 7 bases outside the gene matches. CDR1 and CDR2 from the germline V gene are SGHTA and FQGTGA. The CDR3 protein is CASRSTGGWQPQHF. The covered CDR3 bases are TGTGCCAGCAGATCAACAGGGGGCTGGCAGCCC.

A note on this clone: An end of the junction differs from the germline gene, which may be a read error. The missing CDR3 end, 3 residues past where the read stops, is filled in from the germline J gene. The gene calls are TRBV18 and TRBJ2-7, with D maybe TRBD2 (5 bases). The CDR3 totals 14 residues. The germline CDR1 and CDR2 sequences are KGHSH and LQKENI. The chain's CDR3 is CARSPVGVSYEQYF. CDR3 DNA (partial): TGTGCCCGCTCACCGGTCGGGGTCTCCTACGAG.

To note about this clone: From the germline J gene comes the end of the CDR3, since the read stops 3 residues before it. V and J are TRBV19 and TRBJ1-2, with a weak D call TRBD1 (6 bases). The germline V gene encodes CDR1 LNHDA and CDR2 SQIVND (reference sequence). This CDR3 is built from 12 residues. V was pared by 8 bases and J by 4 bases, with 11 bases between. The CDR3 is CASGQTGYGYTF. Incomplete CDR3 DNA: TGTGCCAGTGGACAGACTGGCTATGGC.

Of note for this clone: The CDR3 goes on 3 residues after the read ends, and that part is filled in from the germline J gene. V usage is TRBV20-1 and J usage is TRBJ1-5; the D gene is possibly TRBD1 (6 bases). Germline CDR1 reads DFQATT; CDR2 reads SNEGSKA (reference sequence). The germline V and J ends were trimmed by 3 bases and 2 bases, with 11 bases remaining between them. This CDR3 spans 14 amino acids. The sequenced CDR3 bases are TGCAGTGCTAGTGCAGGGGAAGGCAATCAGCCC. Translation: CSASAGEGNQP. The whole CDR3 sequence reads CSASAGEGNQPQHF.

Details on this clone: The read comes to an end 3 residues before the CDR3 does, leaving the germline J gene to fill in the end. The V call is TRBV10-2, the J call TRBJ1-1, with D possibly being TRBD1 (6 bases). Germline loops: CDR1 WSHSY, CDR2 SAAADI. The CDR3 runs 14 residues. Trimming pared 3 bases from V and 7 bases from J, leaving 15 bases between. Incomplete CDR3 DNA: TGCGCCAGCAGTGATTCAGGGGCGGTCGGTGAA. Its protein is CASSDSGAVGE. The whole CDR3 region reads CASSDSGAVGEAFF.

CDR3 sequence: CASSLRTGELFF. Partial CDR3 DNA: TGTGCCAGCAGCTTGCGGACCGGGGAG. The rearrangement links TRBV7-8 to TRBJ2-2, with D unclear. The DNA ends 3 residues before the CDR3 does, and the rest of the CDR3 is filled in from the germline J gene. The CDR3 extends over 12 amino acids. The germline V gene encodes CDR1 SGHVS and CDR2 FQNEAQ. The V end was cut by 3 bases, the J end by 5 bases, with 4 bases between. The full variable domain, in which reference TRBV7-8 and TRBJ2-2 provide the parts outside the CDR3, is GAGVSQSPRYKVAKRGQDVALRCDPISGHVSLFWYQQALGQGPEFLTYFQNEAQLDKSGLPSDRFFAERPEGSVSTLKIQRTQQEDSAVYLCASSLRTGELFFGEGSRLTVL.

The DNA read from the CDR3 is TGTGCCAGCAGCTTAGAAGGGACTAGCAGTGAG. Encoded protein: CASSLEGTSSE. The whole CDR3 protein reads CASSLEGTSSEQFF. The rearrangement uses TRBV11-2 and TRBJ2-1; 9 positions match TRBD2. The read halts 3 residues ahead of the CDR3 end, with the missing end drawn from the germline J gene. This CDR3 comprises 14 residues. The J segment lost 9 bases and the V segment lost 0 bases, leaving 3 bases of the junction unmatched. Germline V gene sequence: CDR1 SGHAT, CDR2 FQNNGV.

As concerns this clone: The read ends 3 residues shy of where the CDR3 ends; the end is completed using the germline J gene. V usage is TRBV7-6 and J usage is TRBJ2-3, with D unresolved. Germline CDR1 reads SGHVS; CDR2 reads FNYEAQ. Trimming shortened V by 0 bases and J by 4 bases, and 8 bases separated the two germline ends. This CDR3 region has 14 residues. The part of the CDR3 DNA that was read is TGTGCCAGCAGCTTAGCTACTCCCCCAGATACG. The encoded protein is CASSLATPPDT. The whole CDR3 sequence reads CASSLATPPDTQYF.

A note on this clone: The read terminates 3 residues before the CDR3 end, so the remaining end is supplied by the germline J gene. The chain links TRBV13 to TRBJ2-1, with TRBD1 identical over 7 bases. This CDR3 contains 16 residues. Germline V lookup: CDR1 PRHDT, CDR2 FYEKMQ (reference sequence). The junction had 7 bases not matched to a gene; V was cut back by 5 bases and J by 0 bases. This CDR3 is CASSLNRGGSYNEQFF. Incomplete CDR3 DNA: TGTGCCAGCAGCCTAAACAGGGGCGGCTCCTACAATGAG. The full variable domain, completed using reference TRBV13 and TRBJ2-1, is AAGVIQSPRHLIKEKRETATLKCYPIPRHDTVYWYQQGPGQDPQFLISFYEKMQSDKGSIPDRFSAQQFSDYHSELNMSSLELGDSALYFCASSLNRGGSYNEQFFGPGTRLTVL.

To note about this clone: The observed sequence ends 3 residues before the CDR3 terminus, with the missing tail filled in from the germline J gene. The V and J genes are TRBV2 and TRBJ2-5, with unresolved D. Germline loops: CDR1 SNHLY, CDR2 FYNNEI. The CDR3 is 12 amino acids. The V gene lost 5 bases and the J gene lost 4 bases, with 8 bases spanning the gap. CDR3 DNA, as far as it was read: TGTGCCAGCAGTCAAAAGGGAGAGACC. Protein sequence: CASSQKGET. The whole CDR3 sequence reads CASSQKGETQYF.

On this clone itself: The read ends 3 residues before the CDR3 terminus; that terminus is restored from the germline J gene. The V and J genes are TRBV6-2 or TRBV6-3 and TRBJ2-3; 9 bases agree with TRBD2. Germline V gene sequence: CDR1 MNHEY, CDR2 SVGEGT. Trimming removed 7 bases from V and 3 bases from J; junction bases left unmatched: 2. The CDR3 extends over 13 amino acids. The sequenced CDR3 bases are TGTGCCAGCACTCTAGCGGGAACAGATACG. Its protein is CASTLAGTDT. The full CDR3 reads CASTLAGTDTQYF.

Remarks on this clone: The read finishes 3 residues shy of the CDR3 end, and the germline J gene is used to complete it. The rearrangement uses TRBV30 and TRBJ1-1; 9 bases fit TRBD1. The germline V gene encodes CDR1 GTSNPN and CDR2 SVGIG (reference sequence). The CDR3 is made up of 12 amino acids. Partial CDR3 DNA: TGTGCCTGGAGGGACAGGGGCGGTTGG. The encoded protein is CAWRDRGGW. The whole CDR3 sequence is CAWRDRGGWAFF.

As for this clone: The read comes to an end 3 residues before the CDR3 does, leaving the germline J gene to fill in the end. This rearrangement joins TRBV2 to TRBJ2-1; weak D call: TRBD1 (6 bases). V gave up 8 bases and J gave up 5 bases, with 13 bases separating them. The CDR3 consists of 13 residues. The germline CDR1 and CDR2 sequences are SNHLY and FYNNEI. The covered CDR3 bases are TGTGCCAGCGCCTACAGGGAAGACAATGAG. This translates into CASAYREDNE. The entire CDR3 reads CASAYREDNEQFF.

Note on this clone: The read finishes 3 residues shy of the CDR3 end, and the germline J gene is used to complete it. The rearrangement uses TRBV7-6 and TRBJ2-3; D possibly corresponds to TRBD2 (5 bases). The CDR3 loop spans 16 amino acids. Between the trimmed V and J ends, which lost 5 bases and 1 base, there was a span of 16 bases. Germline loops: CDR1 SGHVS, CDR2 FNYEAQ. CDR3 residues: CASSQRTAERTDTQYF. Incomplete CDR3 DNA: TGTGCCAGCAGCCAGAGAACAGCGGAACGCACAGATACG.

Incomplete CDR3 DNA: TGTGCCAGCTCACCCCCACGTGTCTCTGGGGCCAACGTG. It codes for CASSPPRVSGANV. The full-length CDR3 reads as CASSPPRVSGANVLFF. The J gene is TRBJ2-2, the V gene TRBV18; possibly TRBD1 for D (5 bases). Sequencing ends 3 residues short of the CDR3 end; the germline J gene provides the rest. Germline CDR1 and CDR2: KGHSH and LQKENI. The CDR3 is 16 residues long.

CDR3 bases read: TGCAGTGCTAGAGCACGGGGTAGGAATCAGCCC. This translates into CSARARGRNQP. The whole CDR3 reads CSARARGRNQPQHF. The chain recombines TRBV20-1 with TRBJ1-5; D not resolved. Sequencing ends 3 residues short of the CDR3 end; the germline J gene provides the rest. The CDR3 is made up of 14 amino acids. CDR1 is DFQATT, CDR2 SNEGSKA, per germline (reference sequence). V lost 1 base and J 4 bases, leaving 11 bases between the germline ends.

As for this clone: The read falls 3 residues short of the CDR3 end, and the missing part is taken from the germline J gene. J is TRBJ2-7 and V is TRBV30, with TRBD2 matching 10 bases. Losses at the gene ends were 4 bases for V and 3 bases for J; bases not matched to a gene: 9. Germline V lookup: CDR1 GTSNPN, CDR2 SVGIG (reference sequence). The CDR3 consists of 15 residues. The sequenced part of the CDR3 DNA is TGTGCCTGGACCCCCCTAGCGGGAGCCCTCTACGAG. Protein: CAWTPLAGALYE. The whole CDR3 region reads CAWTPLAGALYEQYF.

On this clone: The read ends 3 residues shy of where the CDR3 ends; the end is completed using the germline J gene. The chain is built from TRBV6-1 and TRBJ2-6; D unresolved. Germline CDR1 MNHNS, CDR2 SASEGT. Trimming shortened V by 4 bases and J by 0 bases, and 4 bases separated the two germline ends. This CDR3 is 14 amino acids long. Incomplete CDR3 DNA: TGTGCCAGCAGTGGACACTCTGGGGCCAACGTC. Its protein product is CASSGHSGANV. The full CDR3 reads CASSGHSGANVLTF.

Worth noting for this clone: From the germline J gene comes the end of the CDR3, since the read stops 3 residues before it. This sequence joins TRBV19 and TRBJ1-1, with TRBD1 matching over 8 bases. The ends lost 4 bases at V and 5 bases at J; junction bases unmatched: 9. The germline V gene encodes CDR1 LNHDA and CDR2 SQIVND (reference sequence). The CDR3 consists of 15 residues. The CDR3 region is CASSTSRTGRTEAFF. The CDR3 bases that were read are TGTGCCAGTAGTACGTCAAGGACAGGGCGGACTGAA.

Concerning this clone itself: The read is 3 residues too short to cover the CDR3 end, so that end is filled in from the germline J gene. V and J are TRBV19 and TRBJ2-4, with TRBD1 matching 8 bases. The CDR3 is made up of 16 amino acids. Germline CDR1 is LNHDA and CDR2 is SQIVND (reference sequence). The chain's CDR3 is CASSTSGTGLSYGQYF. The covered CDR3 bases are TGTGCCAGTAGTACATCCGGGACAGGATTAAGCTATGGT.

Comments on this clone: The read ends 3 residues shy of where the CDR3 ends; the end is completed using the germline J gene. The chain joins TRBV30 to TRBJ2-2; TRBD1 matches 7 bases. CDR1 is GTSNPN, CDR2 SVGIG, per germline (reference sequence). The CDR3 length is 14 residues. CDR3 DNA, as far as it was read: TGTGCCGGAACAGGGGCGCGGGTTAGATCACCG. It codes for CAGTGARVRSP. The whole CDR3 protein is CAGTGARVRSPLFF.

As regards this clone: The CDR3 end lies 3 residues beyond the end of the read and is filled in from the germline J gene. The chain has TRBV30 and TRBJ1-5; perhaps TRBD1 as D (6 bases). CDR3 length: 13 residues. V was shortened by 5 bases and J by 3 bases, with 11 bases between the two germline ends. Germline values: CDR1 GTSNPN, CDR2 SVGIG (reference sequence). The DNA read from the CDR3 is TGTGCCTGGTCGGGACAAGACAATCAGCCC. Translation gives CAWSGQDNQP. The full CDR3 protein reads CAWSGQDNQPQHF. Filled out from reference TRBV30 and TRBJ1-5, the complete variable domain reads SQTIHQWPATLVQPVGSPLSLECTVEGTSNPNLYWYRQAAGRGLQLLFYSVGIGQISSEVPQNLSASRPQDRQFILSSKKLLLSDSGFYLCAWSGQDNQPQHFGDGTRLSIL.

As to this clone: The read comes to an end 3 residues before the CDR3 does, leaving the germline J gene to fill in the end. V and J are TRBV6-2 or TRBV6-3 and TRBJ2-3; D is ambiguous. Germline-derived CDR1 and CDR2 are MNHEY and SVGEGT. The germline V and J ends were trimmed by 8 bases and 3 bases, with 6 bases remaining between them. This CDR3 region has 11 residues. The part of the CDR3 DNA that was read is TGTGCCAGCTGCAGGACAGATACG. Protein product: CASCRTDT. The CDR3 reads in full as CASCRTDTQYF.

Worth noting for this clone: The CDR3 extends 3 residues past the end of the read, so its final part is completed from the germline J gene. V gene TRBV7-9 combines with J gene TRBJ2-4; 8 bases agree with TRBD1. Germline V lookup: CDR1 SEHNR, CDR2 FQNEAQ (reference sequence). This CDR3 region has 15 residues. The DNA read from the CDR3 is TGTGCCAGCAGCTTAGTGACAGGGGAAAACTATGGT. Translation: CASSLVTGENYG. The full CDR3 reads CASSLVTGENYGQYF.